The 12 T cell receptor beta chains given below trace back to one sample, sequenced in a study of blood T cells in healthy people across ages. A second PCR, run for 7 to 11 cycles, used a sample-barcoded 5' primer plus a J-beta primer mix. One entry per CDR3 protein results from TCRdb running MiXCR on the 5' RACE reads. In the table there are hundreds of thousands of distinct CDR3 sequences, under 30% of which are singletons. The sequenced sample consisted of blood. The receptors shown here come from a woman aged 80 or older in good health.

As regards this clonotype: At one boundary the junction diverges from the germline segment, which might be a read error. The V call is TRBV4-1, the J call TRBJ2-5, with 8 bases aligning to TRBD1. The CDR3 covers 13 residues. The germline gives CDR1 MGHRA, CDR2 YSYEKL. CDR3 residues: CTSRGQGYKEQYF. DNA of the CDR3: TGCACCAGCAGGGGGCAGGGATATAAAGAGCAGTACTTC.

In this sample, this clonotype turned up a few times. The V and J genes are TRBV5-1 and TRBJ2-7, with 7 bases aligning to TRBD1. Trimming at V came to 0 bases and at J to 2 bases, leaving 14 bases not matched to a gene. CDR3 size: 18 residues. Looked up from germline, CDR1 is SGHRS and CDR2 is YFSETQ. In DNA form, the CDR3 reads TGCGCCAGCAGCTTGGCCGTAAATTCGTGGGACAGCCCCTACGAGCAGTACTTC. Translation: CASSLAVNSWDSPYEQYF.

The chain employs TRBV6-6 and TRBJ1-1; no clear D gene. The CDR3 runs 13 residues. CDR1 is MNHNY, CDR2 SVGAGI, per germline (reference sequence). Trimming removed 7 bases at V and 2 bases at J, with 11 bases between. The CDR3 is CASTPRGNTEAFF. In DNA, the CDR3 is TGTGCCAGCACGCCGCGGGGTAACACTGAAGCTTTCTTT.

Worth noting for this clonotype: One base away lies a much larger clone, so this may be a sequencing read error. The V call is TRBV12-3 or TRBV12-4, the J call TRBJ1-2, with no clear D. The CDR3 consists of 14 residues. V was pared by 5 bases and J by 2 bases, with 12 bases between. The DNA for the CDR3 is TGTGCCAGCAGTGTGTCCAGGAACAACTATGGCTACACCTTC. Residues: CASSVSRNNYGYTF.

This clonotype was counted many times. The rearrangement joins TRBV5-1 to TRBJ2-3, with no clear D. The V end was cut by 6 bases, the J end by 1 base, with 12 bases between. Germline CDR1 is SGHRS and CDR2 is YFSETQ. The CDR3 has 14 amino acids. The CDR3 loop reads CASIKGPRTDTQYF. For the CDR3, the DNA is TGCGCCAGCATCAAGGGTCCTCGCACAGATACGCAGTATTTT.

The sample holds many counts of this clonotype. The V and J genes are TRBV30 and TRBJ2-5; 9 bases map to TRBD2. CDR1 GTSNPN and CDR2 SVGIG come from the germline V gene (reference sequence). V gave up 3 bases and J gave up 5 bases; unmatched junction bases: 10. The CDR3 consists of 15 residues. The CDR3 region is CAWSYLAGVRETQYF. CDR3 coding DNA: TGTGCCTGGAGCTACTTAGCGGGGGTACGGGAGACCCAGTACTTC.

The table lists this clonotype with a few counts. The V gene is TRBV7-3, the J gene TRBJ1-4; a possible D gene is TRBD1 (5 bases). CDR1 is SGHTA and CDR2 is FQGTGA in the germline V gene. This CDR3 region has 15 residues. V lost 5 bases and J lost 7, with 17 bases in between. The CDR3 DNA reads as TGTGCCAGCAGCCCCTCCGGGGGACGAGGTGAAAAACTGTTTTTT. Translating it yields CASSPSGGRGEKLFF. Together with reference TRBV7-3 and TRBJ1-4, the CDR3 gives the full variable domain: GAGVSQTPSNKVTEKGKYVELRCDPISGHTALYWYRQSLGQGPEFLIYFQGTGAADDSGLPNDRFFAVRPEGSVSTLKIQRTERGDSAVYLCASSPSGGRGEKLFFGSGTQLSVL.

The CDR3 DNA is TGTGCCAGCAGTTTATCCAGGGCCTACAATGAGCAGTACTTC. This codes for CASSLSRAYNEQYF. The J gene is TRBJ2-7, the V gene TRBV27, with D possibly matching TRBD1 (5 bases). The V gene lost 0 bases and the J gene lost 7 bases, with 13 bases spanning the gap. CDR3 length: 14 amino acids. Per germline, CDR1 MNHEY and CDR2 SMNVEV (reference sequence).

Points on this clonotype: This may come from a read error, since a much larger clone is one base off. J is TRBJ2-1 and V is TRBV7-2; D may be TRBD2 (5 bases). The assigned J gene may be wrong: the sequence end matches TRBJ2-7 better. Germline loops: CDR1 SGHTA, CDR2 FQGNSA. The CDR3 is 16 amino acids. The CDR3 protein is CASSLGTVRSYNEQYF. In DNA, the CDR3 is TGTGCCAGCAGCTTAGGGACTGTCCGCTCCTACAATGAGCAGTACTTC.

In this sample, this clonotype turned up many times. The chain has TRBV5-1 and TRBJ2-1; 10 bases align to TRBD2. Per germline, CDR1 SGHRS and CDR2 YFSETQ. The CDR3 is 15 residues long. With V trimmed by 0 bases and J by 10 bases, 7 bases remained unmatched. CDR3 in amino acids: CASSLASGGALEQFF. Written as DNA, the CDR3 is TGCGCCAGCAGCTTGGCCAGCGGGGGGGCTCTGGAGCAGTTCTTC.

The sample holds a few counts of this clonotype. The chain joins TRBV6-2 or TRBV6-3 to TRBJ1-1, with D possibly being TRBD1 (6 bases). Germline CDR1 and CDR2: MNHEY and SVGEGT. Trimming stripped 8 bases from V and 0 bases from J, with 10 bases between. CDR3 length: 13 residues. CDR3 loop: CASRDRMNTEAFF. The DNA for the CDR3 is TGTGCCAGCCGCGACAGGATGAACACTGAAGCTTTCTTT.

Details on this clonotype: A much larger clone differs by one base, so this may be a read error. The rearrangement links TRBV13 to TRBJ2-3; D possibly matches TRBD1 or TRBD2 (5 bases each). Germline values: CDR1 PRHDT, CDR2 FYEKMQ (reference sequence). Trimming removed 5 bases at V and 1 base at J, with 13 bases between. The CDR3 loop spans 15 amino acids. Written as DNA, the CDR3 is TGTGCCAGCAGCCCGCGACGGGGCGGCACAGATACGCAGTATTTT. Translated: CASSPRRGGTDTQYF.